Sequencing of this T cell receptor (beta chain) was carried out in a study of cytomegalovirus exposure and HLA in healthy donors. This clone has only one observation. Its antigen remains unidentified. The CDR3 length is 16 residues. Germline V CDR1 and CDR2: SGHNT, YYREEE (reference sequence). Unmatched junction bases numbered 12, after V lost 3 bases and J lost 4 bases. PCR used 60 Vbeta primers and 13 Jbeta primers. Data came from immunoSEQ multiplex PCR; TCRdb stores just in-frame clones and leaves some out. The table lists about 150,000 clones, 76% of them singletons. General study findings and limits: What was likely a sequencing artifact was a cluster of highly shared sequence variants. The study put 160 or so TCR beta chains on its list as cytomegalovirus-associated.

The chain is built from TRBV5-4 and TRBJ2-7; 8 bases are a match to TRBD1. Sample: PBMCs. The receptor's source is a male donor in good health and CMV-seronegative. The CDR3 DNA reads TGTGCCAGCAGCTATGGACAGGGAGGCCCTCATTACGAGCAGTACTTC. This codes for CASSYGQGGPHYEQYF.